Below, 28 T cell receptor beta chains from the same sample are listed, as sequenced in a study of CD8 T cells in Susac syndrome. Reverse transcription used roughly 0.5 to 1 ug RNA and random hexamers. TCRdb re-derived calls from the immunoSEQ multiplex PCR reads in MiXCR, one entry per CDR3 protein. This sample has 95,000 to 150,000 distinct CDR3 sequences, with about 95% found just once. The sample taken for sequencing was CD4+ T cells from PBMCs. The source of these receptors is a human donor in good health.

The chain couples TRBV27 to TRBJ2-6; no reliable D call. The CDR3 is made up of 15 amino acids. Germline assignment: CDR1 MNHEY and CDR2 SMNVEV (reference sequence). Trimming pared 0 bases from V and 2 bases from J, leaving 5 bases between. The CDR3 region has the DNA TGTGCCAGCAGTTTATCGACGACTGGGGCCAACGTCCTGACTTTC. It is translated as CASSLSTTGANVLTF.

This chain uses TRBV6-1 with TRBJ2-4; D not resolved. Germline V lookup: CDR1 MNHNS, CDR2 SASEGT. The CDR3 consists of 16 residues. V was shortened by 1 base and J by 0 bases, with 10 bases between the two germline ends. CDR3 bases: TGTGCCAGCAGTGAAGACAGTTCCCTAGCCAAAAACATTCAGTACTTC. It translates to CASSEDSSLAKNIQYF.

The gene calls are TRBV6-1 and TRBJ2-5, with 9 bases fitting TRBD1. Germline assignment: CDR1 MNHNS and CDR2 SASEGT. V lost 7 bases to trimming and J lost 2 bases; unmatched junction nucleotides: 2. CDR3 size: 13 residues. CDR3 coding DNA: TGTGCCAGCAACAGGGGGCTACAAGAGACCCAGTACTTC. Protein product: CASNRGLQETQYF.

This rearrangement joins TRBV7-2 to TRBJ2-7; 10 positions match TRBD1. The trim removed 6 bases at V and 9 bases at J, leaving 5 bases unmatched. The V gene's germline CDR1 is SGHTA and CDR2 FQGNSA. The length of the CDR3 is 12 residues. The CDR3 DNA sequence: TGTGCCAGCAGTCCCGGACAGGGGGTGCAGTACTTC. Its translation is CASSPGQGVQYF.

The chain couples TRBV2 to TRBJ2-7; 7 bases fit TRBD2. CDR3 length equals 13 residues. V trimming: 8 bases; J trimming: 4 bases; junction bases outside the gene matches: 8. Looked up from germline, CDR1 is SNHLY and CDR2 is FYNNEI. The CDR3 loop reads CASGASGYYEQYF. The CDR3 coding sequence is TGTGCCAGCGGGGCTAGCGGATATTACGAGCAGTACTTC.

The CDR3 bases are TGTGCCAGCAGTTGGATAGATGGCAATCAGCCCCAGCATTTT. Its translation: CASSWIDGNQPQHF. The V gene is TRBV28, the J gene TRBJ1-5, with no clear D. The CDR3 is made up of 14 amino acids. V lost 4 bases, J lost 2 bases, and 9 bases lay in between. Germline V gene data show CDR1 as MDHEN and CDR2 as SYDVKM.

V and J are TRBV27 and TRBJ2-1; D may correspond to TRBD1 or TRBD2 (5 bases each). CDR3 length equals 15 residues. The ends were cut back, 8 bases at V and 2 bases at J, with 16 bases in the middle. From germline, CDR1 is MNHEY and CDR2 SMNVEV (reference sequence). The CDR3 coding sequence is TGTGCCAGCGGAACCCGGGACCAGGCCTACAATGAGCAGTTCTTC. This encodes CASGTRDQAYNEQFF.

This clonotype appeared a single time. This chain joins TRBV5-6 and TRBJ2-7; D is perhaps TRBD1 (5 bases). The CDR3 is 15 amino acids. Trimming took off 0 bases at V and 2 bases at J, with 12 bases between the two ends. The germline CDR1 and CDR2 sequences are SGHDT and YYEEEE. CDR3 bases: TGTGCCAGCAGCTTGGCCAATAAGGGGACCTACGAGCAGTACTTC. It encodes CASSLANKGTYEQYF.

J is TRBJ2-5 and V is TRBV20-1, with 7 bases matching TRBD2. Trimming removed 2 bases from V and 5 bases from J; junction bases left unmatched: 5. This CDR3 is built from 13 residues. CDR1 is DFQATT, CDR2 SNEGSKA, per germline (reference sequence). This CDR3 reads CSARKAGSETQYF. The CDR3 DNA sequence: TGCAGTGCTAGAAAAGCGGGAAGTGAGACCCAGTACTTC.

This sequence joins TRBV30 and TRBJ2-5; D uncertain. There are 10 residues in the CDR3. Germline CDR1 GTSNPN, CDR2 SVGIG (reference sequence). V was cut by 6 bases and J by 5 bases, with 7 bases left in between. CDR3 sequence reads: CACSTETQYF. The CDR3 DNA reads as TGTGCCTGTAGTACGGAGACCCAGTACTTC.

The gene calls are TRBV2 and TRBJ1-1; D remains ambiguous. The CDR3 covers 12 residues. The germline CDR1 and CDR2 sequences are SNHLY and FYNNEI. Deletions cut 6 bases from V and 4 bases from J, with 9 bases between. This CDR3 is CASSRDGTEAFF. For the CDR3, the DNA is TGTGCCAGCAGCCGCGATGGCACTGAAGCTTTCTTT.

The chain combines TRBV29-1 with TRBJ1-4, with TRBD1 matching over 8 bases. V was pared by 7 bases and J by 8 bases, with 12 bases of the junction left unmatched. CDR3 length: 14 residues. Germline CDR1 is SQVTM and CDR2 is ANQGSEA. For the CDR3, the DNA is TGCAGCGCCCGACAGGGGCCCGGGAGGGAAAAACTGTTTTTT. This gives the protein CSARQGPGREKLFF. Full variable domain (remainder filled in from reference TRBV29-1 and TRBJ1-4): SAVISQKPSRDICQRGTSLTIQCQVDSQVTMMFWYRQQPGQSLTLIATANQGSEATYESGFVIDKFPISRPNLTFSTLTVSNMSPEDSSIYLCSARQGPGREKLFFGSGTQLSVL.

The J gene is TRBJ2-2, the V gene TRBV14; D is possibly TRBD2 (6 bases). Trimming removed 4 bases from V and 8 bases from J, with 17 bases in between. Germline lookup yields CDR1 SGHDN and CDR2 FVKESK. CDR3 length: 15 amino acids. CDR3 bases: TGTGCCAGCAGCCGCGCCCGACTAGTAGCTGGGGAGCTGTTTTTT. This gives the protein CASSRARLVAGELFF.

The J gene is TRBJ2-5, the V gene TRBV20-1, with unresolved D. CDR3 length equals 13 residues. V was trimmed by 6 bases and J by 7 bases, leaving 18 bases between them. Germline V CDR1 and CDR2: DFQATT, SNEGSKA (reference sequence). CDR3 sequence: CSARADGSGTQYF. The CDR3 DNA reads TGCAGTGCACGCGCGGACGGGTCGGGGACCCAGTACTTC.

The rearrangement uses TRBV29-1 and TRBJ1-2; 9 bases are a match to TRBD1. CDR3 size: 15 residues. The J segment lost 4 bases and the V segment lost 7 bases, leaving 13 bases of the junction unmatched. Germline-derived CDR1 and CDR2 are SQVTM and ANQGSEA. The CDR3 bases are TGCAGCGGGACCGGGACAGGGATTGGTGGCTATGGCTACACCTTC. Encoded protein: CSGTGTGIGGYGYTF.

This CDR3 is CSAGQRMSLYTF. In DNA form, the CDR3 reads TGCAGTGCTGGACAGAGGATGTCGCTCTACACCTTC. The chain carries TRBV20-1 and TRBJ1-2; the D gene is possibly TRBD1 (6 bases). With 5 bases removed from V and 10 bases from J, the gap between germline ends came to 17 bases. CDR3 length equals 12 residues. The germline V gene encodes CDR1 DFQATT and CDR2 SNEGSKA (reference sequence).

The chain combines TRBV18 with TRBJ2-3; D remains ambiguous. Germline CDR1 reads KGHSH; CDR2 reads LQKENI. Trimming removed 3 bases from V and 3 bases from J, with 19 bases in between. The length of the CDR3 is 17 residues. In nucleotides, the CDR3 is TGTGCCAGCTCACCCCTCTGGGCAAAAGGCGAAACAGATACGCAGTATTTT. Translated: CASSPLWAKGETDTQYF.

V gene TRBV7-2 combines with J gene TRBJ2-1; 12 positions match TRBD2. The CDR3 contains 16 residues. V lost 5 bases and J lost 7; bases outside the gene matches: 9. Germline loops: CDR1 SGHTA, CDR2 FQGNSA. The CDR3 DNA reads as TGTGCCAGCAGCGAAACCGGGACTAGCGGGTTGAATGAGCAGTTCTTC. This encodes CASSETGTSGLNEQFF.

This chain connects TRBV6-1 to TRBJ1-2; D possibly corresponds to TRBD1 (6 bases). Deletions cut 1 base from V and 6 bases from J, with 15 bases between. CDR1 MNHNS and CDR2 SASEGT come from the germline V gene. The CDR3 runs 15 residues. The CDR3 region is CASSEEGRGGDGYTF. Written as DNA, the CDR3 is TGTGCCAGCAGTGAAGAGGGCCGGGGGGGCGATGGCTACACCTTC.

In nucleotides, the CDR3 is TGCAGTGCTAGGGTCCTCCGGGAGGGACCTTACGAGCAGTACTTC. Translation gives CSARVLREGPYEQYF. The chain carries TRBV20-1 and TRBJ2-7; 8 bases fit TRBD2. The CDR3 has 15 amino acids. The ends lost 3 bases at V and 4 bases at J; junction bases unmatched: 11. Looked up from germline, CDR1 is DFQATT and CDR2 is SNEGSKA (reference sequence).

V is TRBV7-9 and J is TRBJ2-3; tentatively, D is TRBD1 (5 bases). V was cut by 3 bases and J by 5 bases, with 9 bases left in between. The CDR3 loop spans 13 amino acids. Germline CDR1 is SEHNR and CDR2 is FQNEAQ (reference sequence). The CDR3 here is CASSFKGVDTQYF. CDR3 nucleotide sequence: TGTGCCAGCAGCTTTAAAGGGGTAGATACGCAGTATTTT.

This clonotype was found once. The CDR3: CASSFNPQETQYF. CDR3 sequence (DNA): TGCGCCAGCAGCTTTAACCCCCAAGAGACCCAGTACTTC. This sequence joins TRBV5-1 and TRBJ2-5; no firm D call. The CDR3 is made up of 13 amino acids. Per germline, CDR1 SGHRS and CDR2 YFSETQ. Trimming left V 2 bases short and J 1 base short, with 6 bases between.

V usage is TRBV18 and J usage is TRBJ2-1; no reliable D call. There are 12 residues in the CDR3. Deletions cut 3 bases from V and 10 bases from J, with 10 bases between. Germline assignment: CDR1 KGHSH and CDR2 LQKENI. CDR3 in DNA: TGTGCCAGCTCACCCGAACGAGACGAGCAGTTCTTC. Protein: CASSPERDEQFF.

This clonotype was recorded once. J is TRBJ2-1 and V is TRBV7-2, with TRBD1 as a possible D gene (6 bases). In germline, CDR1 is SGHTA, CDR2 FQGNSA. V gave up 1 base and J gave up 7 bases, with 11 bases separating them. CDR3 length equals 14 residues. The CDR3 is CASSLGVRGNEQFF. The CDR3 bases are TGTGCCAGCAGCTTAGGTGTCAGGGGTAATGAGCAGTTCTTC.

The gene calls are TRBV7-9 and TRBJ1-5, with 10 bases identical to TRBD1. CDR3 size: 15 residues. CDR1 and CDR2 from the germline V gene are SEHNR and FQNEAQ (reference sequence). V was pared by 1 base and J by 7 bases, with 4 bases of the junction left unmatched. In DNA, the CDR3 is TGTGCCAGCAGCTTAGGGGGACAGGGGAAACAGCCCCAGCATTTT. Its protein is CASSLGGQGKQPQHF.

This clonotype was seen a few times. The V and J genes are TRBV11-1 and TRBJ2-5; tentative D call: TRBD2 (5 bases). Germline V gene lookup returns CDR1 SGHAT and CDR2 FQDESV (reference sequence). The CDR3 extends over 14 amino acids. V was pared by 1 base and J by 4 bases, with 10 bases between. In DNA, the CDR3 is TGTGCCAGCAGCTTAGGTGGGAGACCAGAGACCCAGTACTTC. It specifies CASSLGGRPETQYF.

This clonotype was found a few times. This rearrangement joins TRBV18 to TRBJ2-5, with TRBD1 as a possible D gene (5 bases). V was pared by 0 bases and J by 2 bases, with 7 bases between. The CDR3 consists of 14 residues. In germline, CDR1 is KGHSH, CDR2 LQKENI. CDR3 amino acids: CASSPPGQQETQYF. The CDR3 DNA reads as TGTGCCAGCTCACCACCGGGGCAGCAAGAGACCCAGTACTTC.

This chain connects TRBV3-1 to TRBJ2-1; tentative D call: TRBD2 (5 bases). The CDR3 is 14 amino acids. Germline values: CDR1 LGHDT, CDR2 YNNKEL (reference sequence). Trimming took 3 bases from V and 4 from J, leaving 10 bases between them. The CDR3 loop is CASSHRGQYNEQFF. In DNA, the CDR3 is TGTGCCAGCAGCCACCGGGGTCAATACAATGAGCAGTTCTTC.